The rows below give T cell receptor beta chains drawn from one sample of a study of cytomegalovirus exposure and HLA in healthy donors. TCRdb's table, derived via immunoSEQ multiplex PCR, lists solely in-frame clones and lacks some. The data contain 150,000 to 200,000 clones, approximately 85% of them singletons. The sequenced sample consisted of PBMCs. These receptors were collected from a woman between 18 and 29 years old in good health and CMV-seronegative. Each CDR3 is given with its conserved first and last residue. The D gene is left open where the match is weak. Only some rows state a clone size, as once, few, many or a class for expanded clones.

>once|TRBJ1-5|-|TRBV4-2
CASSQDWPSNQPQHF
TGTGCCAGCAGCCAAGATTGGCCTTCAAATCAGCCCCAGCATTTT
>-|TRBJ1-5|-|TRBV18
CASSPPGQGRQPQHF
TGTGCCAGCTCACCACCGGGGCAGGGCAGGCAGCCCCAGCATTTT
>-|TRBJ1-6|TRBD1|TRBV6-5
CASSYRQGASSPLHF
TGTGCCAGCAGTTACCGCCAGGGGGCAAGTTCACCCCTCCACTTT
>-|TRBJ2-1|TRBD1|TRBV9
CASSAGTGDYNEQFF
TGTGCCAGCAGCGCCGGGACAGGGGATTACAATGAGCAGTTCTTC
>-|TRBJ2-7|TRBD2|TRBV27
CASSWGLNYEQYF
TGTGCCAGCAGTTGGGGACTAAACTACGAGCAGTACTTC
>-|TRBJ2-1|TRBD2|TRBV5-1
CASSLTSGYNEQFF
TGCGCCAGCAGCTTGACTAGCGGGTACAATGAGCAGTTCTTC
>-|TRBJ2-1|TRBD2|TRBV12-5
CVSAGLVYHEQFF
TGTGTCTCCGCGGGACTAGTTTACCATGAGCAGTTCTTC
>-|TRBJ2-7|TRBD1|TRBV7-3
CASSLNRGSYEQYF
TGTGCCAGCAGCTTAAACAGGGGAAGCTACGAGCAGTACTTC
>-|TRBJ2-7|TRBD1|TRBV7-3
CASSQGTGGKGQYF
TGTGCCAGCAGCCAGGGGACAGGGGGAAAGGGGCAGTACTTC
>-|TRBJ1-2|-|TRBV4-1
CASSQGKPRYGYTF
TGCGCCAGCAGCCAGGGCAAGCCCCGATATGGCTACACCTTC
>-|TRBJ2-3|-|TRBV18
CASRVSGEGDTQYF
TGTGCCTCCCGGGTTAGCGGAGAGGGGGATACGCAGTATTTT
>-|TRBJ2-3|TRBD2|TRBV7-2
CASTLTIAARGGSTQYF
TGTGCCAGCACCCTCACCATCGCTGCCCGCGGGGGGAGTACGCAGTATTTT
>-|TRBJ1-1|-|TRBV20-1
CSARGRDAFF
TGCAGTGCTAGGGGCAGGGATGCTTTCTTT